Listed below are T cell receptor beta chains from one sample, sequenced in a study of shared clonotypes between healthy human individuals. Assay: immunoSEQ multiplex PCR; the TCRdb copy retains only in-frame clones and omits some. Among some 2.1 million clones listed, roughly 94% were seen once. The sequencing sample was made of naive CD4+ T cells sorted from blood. Receptor source: a man in his late teens or twenties in good health. CDR3s include the opening cysteine and the closing phenylalanine or tryptophan. D genes are given only for firm matches. Clone size is stated in some rows and not others, as once, few, many or a class when expanded.

abundance	v_gene	j_gene	d_gene	len	CDR3nt	CDR3aa
few	TRBV4-3	TRBJ2-3	.	14	TGCGCCAGCAGCCAAGATAGAAGCACAGATACGCAGTATTTT	CASSQDRSTDTQYF
.	TRBV11-3	TRBJ2-2	.	16	TGTGCCAGCAGCTTAGAATCTGTGGGAGTCAACGGGGAGCTGTTTTTT	CASSLESVGVNGELFF
once	TRBV18	TRBJ2-3	.	13	TGTGCCAGCTCAAGGACAGGCACAGATACGCAGTATTTT	CASSRTGTDTQYF
.	TRBV6-5	TRBJ1-2	.	11	TGTGCCAGCAGTCAGGGAAGTGGCTACACCTTC	CASSQGSGYTF
.	TRBV7-2	TRBJ2-4	TRBD2	13	TGTGCCAGCAGCCCGAATAGCGGGCCGACACAGTACTTC	CASSPNSGPTQYF
.	TRBV4-1	TRBJ2-2	.	16	TGCGCCAGCAGCCAAGATCGGGGGACGGGCACCGGGGAGCTGTTTTTT	CASSQDRGTGTGELFF
.	TRBV4-1	TRBJ1-1	TRBD1	15	TGCGCCAGCAGCTATCAGGGGGCGGATTTGGCTGAAGCTTTCTTT	CASSYQGADLAEAFF
.	TRBV7-8	TRBJ2-3	.	16	TGTGCCAGCAGCCCCTCCCCGAGATTGACTACAGATACGCAGTATTTT	CASSPSPRLTTDTQYF
.	TRBV30	TRBJ1-2	.	12	TGTGCCTGGAGTGTAACAGACTATGGCTACACCTTC	CAWSVTDYGYTF
once	TRBV6-6	TRBJ2-1	.	15	TGTGCCAGCAGTTACGGCGGAGGGCCCTACAATGAGCAGTTCTTC	CASSYGGGPYNEQFF
.	TRBV9	TRBJ2-2	.	15	TGTGCCAGCAGCGTCTACGGCCGGCCCTCCGGGGAGCTGTTTTTT	CASSVYGRPSGELFF
once	TRBV10-1	TRBJ2-1	TRBD1	11	TGCGCCAGCAGCAGGGGGAATGAGCAGTTCTTC	CASSRGNEQFF
.	TRBV6-6	TRBJ1-2	.	13	TGTGCCAGCAGTTACTCGGAGACACCCCACTACACCTTC	CASSYSETPHYTF
.	TRBV5-1	TRBJ2-1	TRBD2	15	TGCGCCAGCAGCCCCGGGACTAGCGGGAGTAGGGAGCAGTTCTTC	CASSPGTSGSREQFF
.	TRBV30	TRBJ2-7	.	12	TGTGCCTGGAGCCCGGGACACTACGAGCAGTACTTC	CAWSPGHYEQYF
.	TRBV28	TRBJ1-5	.	11	TGTGCCAGCAGTCTCCAATGGCCCCAGCATTTT	CASSLQWPQHF
.	TRBV30	TRBJ1-1	.	11	TGTGCCTGGGGTGCCTTGGGGGGCGCTTTCTTT	CAWGALGGAFF
.	TRBV19	TRBJ1-4	TRBD1	14	TGTGCCAGTAGGGCAACAGGGGAGGGCGAAAAACTGTTTTTT	CASRATGEGEKLFF
.	TRBV6-6	TRBJ1-1	.	14	TGTGCCAGCAGTTTAGGCAGTCTGAACACTGAAGCTTTCTTT	CASSLGSLNTEAFF
.	TRBV18	TRBJ1-5	.	13	TGTGCCAGCTCATCCGGACAGAATCAGCCCCAGCATTTT	CASSSGQNQPQHF
.	TRBV18	TRBJ2-7	.	14	TGTGCCAGCTCACGGTCGGACAGAGTCTACGAGCAGTACTTC	CASSRSDRVYEQYF
.	TRBV18	TRBJ2-1	.	14	TGTGCCAGCTCACCACTGGACTCTTACAATGAGCAGTTCTTC	CASSPLDSYNEQFF
.	TRBV30	TRBJ1-1	.	12	TGTGCCACCGCGACAGTGAACACTGAAGCTTTCTTT	CATATVNTEAFF
few	TRBV6-5	TRBJ1-6	.	13	TGTGCCAGCAGTTACCTGCAGAATTCACCCCTCCACTTT	CASSYLQNSPLHF
.	TRBV6-1	TRBJ1-2	.	15	TGTGCCAGCAGGGAGGCCTGGGAGACTAACTATGGCTACACCTTC	CASREAWETNYGYTF
once	TRBV14	TRBJ2-7	.	15	TGTGCCAGCAGCCAAGGAAGCGGGTACTCCTACGAGCAGTACTTC	CASSQGSGYSYEQYF
.	TRBV15	TRBJ1-6	TRBD1	13	TGTGCCACAGTGACAGGGTATAATTCACCCCTCCACTTT	CATVTGYNSPLHF
once	TRBV2	TRBJ1-1	.	13	TGTGCCAGCAGTGAGGAGGGCAACACTGAAGCTTTCTTT	CASSEEGNTEAFF
.	TRBV18	TRBJ2-7	.	15	TGTGCCAGCTCACCTAACTCCGGGGAATCCTACGAGCAGTACTTC	CASSPNSGESYEQYF
.	TRBV4-2	TRBJ2-5	TRBD2	17	TGTGCCAGCAGCCGGATCCCCAGCGGGGGGCCTCAAGAGACCCAGTACTTC	CASSRIPSGGPQETQYF
.	TRBV5-4	TRBJ1-2	TRBD1	15	TGTGCCAGCAGCTTGATCGCTGGGGACAGAAGAGGCTACACCTTC	CASSLIAGDRRGYTF
.	TRBV7-9	TRBJ2-1	TRBD2	15	TGTGCCAGCAGCAGAAGGACTAGCGGGGCTGATGAGCAGTTCTTC	CASSRRTSGADEQFF
.	TRBV4-2	TRBJ2-3	TRBD2	21	TGTGCCAGCAGCCAAGATGCGACTAGCCCTAGCGGGGGTTTTTACACAGATACGCAGTATTTT	CASSQDATSPSGGFYTDTQYF
.	TRBV6-1	TRBJ2-6	.	14	TGTGCCAGCAGTTGGGGTAATGGGGCCAACGTCCTGACTTTC	CASSWGNGANVLTF